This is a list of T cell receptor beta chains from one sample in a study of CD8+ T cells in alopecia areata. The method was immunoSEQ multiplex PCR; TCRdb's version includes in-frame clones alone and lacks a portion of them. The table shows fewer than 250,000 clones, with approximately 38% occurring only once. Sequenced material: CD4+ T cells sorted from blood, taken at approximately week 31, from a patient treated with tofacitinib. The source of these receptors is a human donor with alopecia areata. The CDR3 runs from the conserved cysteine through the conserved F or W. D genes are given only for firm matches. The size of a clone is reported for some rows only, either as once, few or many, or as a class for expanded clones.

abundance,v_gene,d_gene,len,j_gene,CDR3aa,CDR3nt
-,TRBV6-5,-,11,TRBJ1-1,CASSGGIEAFF,TGTGCCAGCAGTGGGGGTATTGAAGCTTTCTTT
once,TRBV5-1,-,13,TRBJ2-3,CASHFSSTDTQYF,TGCGCCAGCCACTTTTCTAGCACAGATACGCAGTATTTT
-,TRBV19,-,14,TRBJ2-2,CASRVSGSAGELFF,TGTGCCAGTAGAGTTTCGGGGTCGGCCGGGGAGCTGTTTTTT
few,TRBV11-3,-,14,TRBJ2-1,CASSAGEGDNEQFF,TGTGCCAGCAGCGCTGGTGAGGGAGACAATGAGCAGTTCTTC
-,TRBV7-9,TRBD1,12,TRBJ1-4,CASSSRTGELFF,TGTGCCAGCAGCTCCCGGACAGGGGAACTGTTTTTT
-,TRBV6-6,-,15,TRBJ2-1,CASLGGQSSYNEQFF,TGTGCCAGTCTCGGGGGTCAGAGCTCCTACAATGAGCAGTTCTTC
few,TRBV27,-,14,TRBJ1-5,CASSFRGGNQPQHF,TGTGCCAGCAGTTTCCGGGGCGGCAATCAGCCCCAGCATTTT
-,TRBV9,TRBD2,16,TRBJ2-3,CASSVNLAGGADTQYF,TGTGCCAGCAGCGTAAATCTAGCGGGAGGGGCAGATACGCAGTATTTT
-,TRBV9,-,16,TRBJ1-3,CASSTQGGFSGNTIYF,TGTGCCAGCAGCACTCAGGGTGGATTCTCTGGAAACACCATATATTTT
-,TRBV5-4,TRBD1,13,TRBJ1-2,CASSAGQDYGYTF,TGTGCCAGCAGCGCTGGACAGGATTATGGCTACACCTTC
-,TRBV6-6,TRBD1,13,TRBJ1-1,CASSLGQGVETFF,TGTGCCAGCAGTTTGGGGCAGGGGGTTGAAACTTTCTTT
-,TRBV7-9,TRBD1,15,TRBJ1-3,CASSKQGASGNTIYF,TGTGCCAGCAGCAAACAGGGGGCGAGTGGAAACACCATATATTTT
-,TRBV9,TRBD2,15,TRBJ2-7,CASSPKTSGTYEQYF,TGTGCCAGCAGCCCCAAGACTAGCGGGACCTACGAGCAGTACTTC
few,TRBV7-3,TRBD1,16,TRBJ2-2,CASSPSDRGYTGELFF,TGTGCCAGCAGCCCATCGGACAGGGGATATACCGGGGAGCTGTTTTTT
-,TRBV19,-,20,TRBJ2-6,CASISSPNSRRQGGANVLTF,TGTGCCAGTATATCCTCCCCTAACTCAAGAAGACAGGGAGGTGCCAACGTCCTGACTTTC
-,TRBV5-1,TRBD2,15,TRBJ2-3,CASSPGTRITDTQYF,TGCGCCAGCAGCCCCGGGACTAGAATCACAGATACGCAGTATTTT
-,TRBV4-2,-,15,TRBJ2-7,CASSQGATGSYEQYF,TGTGCCAGCAGCCAAGGGGCCACGGGTTCCTACGAGCAGTACTTC
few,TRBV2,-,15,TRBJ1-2,CASSEATARNYGYTF,TGTGCCAGCAGTGAAGCTACGGCTAGGAACTATGGCTACACCTTC
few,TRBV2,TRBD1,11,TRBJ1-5,CASSLDRTQHF,TGTGCCAGCAGTTTGGACAGGACCCAGCATTTT
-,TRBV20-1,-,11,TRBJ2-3,CSARAPNTQYF,TGCAGTGCTAGGGCGCCAAATACGCAGTATTTT
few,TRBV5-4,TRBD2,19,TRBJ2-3,CASSLESFSSGGRTDTQYF,TGTGCCAGCAGCTTGGAAAGTTTTTCTAGCGGGGGCCGCACAGATACGCAGTATTTT
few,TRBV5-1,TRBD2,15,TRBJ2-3,CASSLPGGAADTQYF,TGCGCCAGCAGCTTGCCGGGAGGAGCGGCAGATACGCAGTATTTT
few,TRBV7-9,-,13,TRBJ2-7,CASSLAQLDEQYF,TGTGCCAGCAGCTTAGCACAGCTCGACGAGCAGTACTTC